This is a list of T cell receptor beta chains from one sample in a study of blood T cell repertoires in COVID-19. Method: immunoSEQ multiplex PCR; TCRdb's copy keeps in-frame clones and lacks some. The sample has approximately 73,000 clones; about 89% are singletons. Input material: peripheral blood. The receptors come from a woman aged 60-70 years with acute or convalescent COVID-19. The CDR3 runs from the conserved cysteine through the conserved F or W.

V: TRBV6-6; J: TRBJ2-2; CDR3: CASSWDGAELFF
V: TRBV29-1; J: TRBJ2-7; CDR3: CSVSRARGNDEQYF
V: TRBV7-2; J: TRBJ2-1; CDR3: CASSFGQGASKGNEQFF
V: TRBV19; J: TRBJ2-7; CDR3: CATQDRVGSYEQYF
V: TRBV11-2; J: TRBJ2-7; CDR3: CASSLGGLQYF
V: TRBV5-1; J: TRBJ2-7; CDR3: CASSLANTYEQYF
V: TRBV29-1; J: TRBJ1-2; CDR3: CSGSGVGQDGHGYTF
V: TRBV9; J: TRBJ2-3; CDR3: CASSPGLAGELGTQYF
V: TRBV12-3/TRBV12-4; J: TRBJ1-5; CDR3: CASSQSGNQPQHF
V: TRBV19; J: TRBJ2-1; CDR3: CASSLTSGKTKFF
V: TRBV28; J: TRBJ2-3; CDR3: CASSPQGVSTDTQYF
V: TRBV21-1; J: TRBJ2-7; CDR3: CASSNPLGLPTSRVYEQYF
V: TRBV19; J: TRBJ2-5; CDR3: CASSTGVQETQYF
V: TRBV9; J: TRBJ2-3; CDR3: CASSVDFGSTDTQYF
V: TRBV27; J: TRBJ2-7; CDR3: CASSVRLSYEQYF
V: TRBV19; J: TRBJ2-1; CDR3: CASTDRVGYNEQFF
V: TRBV7-2; J: TRBJ2-1; CDR3: CASTHNSGSHEQFF
V: TRBV28; J: TRBJ2-2; CDR3: CASRQVMGDTGELFF
V: TRBV9; J: TRBJ1-6; CDR3: CASSVGQNSPLHF
V: TRBV19; J: TRBJ1-4; CDR3: CASSMGATNEKLFF
V: TRBV5-1; J: TRBJ1-1; CDR3: CASSHEDRATEAFF
V: TRBV4-3; J: TRBJ2-7; CDR3: CASSQESRGTPSYEQYF
V: TRBV21-1; J: TRBJ1-2; CDR3: CASSKQLYGYTF
V: TRBV4-3; J: TRBJ2-1; CDR3: CASSRTSGSYNEQFF
V: TRBV6-2/TRBV6-3; J: TRBJ2-1; CDR3: CASSYVTSVHEQFF
V: TRBV4-1; J: TRBJ2-7; CDR3: CASSSRQGVDEQYF
V: TRBV7-9; J: TRBJ2-3; CDR3: CASSLFRREGGSTDTQYF
V: TRBV5-4; J: TRBJ2-3; CDR3: CASSLHTDTQYF
V: TRBV7-8; J: TRBJ2-7; CDR3: CASSSWTSGSPLGEQYF
V: TRBV3-1/TRBV3-2; J: TRBJ1-1; CDR3: CASSPQGPGTEAFF
V: TRBV7-9; J: TRBJ2-7; CDR3: CAVRAREDYEQYF